The 27 T cell receptor beta chains reported below all come from one sample, sequenced in a study of T-cell reconstitution after alpha-beta-depleted transplantation in children. The TCRbeta library incorporated unique molecular identifiers. TCRdb ran MiXCR on the PCR reads and lists one entry per CDR3 protein. This sample has over 150,000 distinct CDR3 sequences; about 15% occur once, and the top ten carry roughly 13%. Source: PBMCs from the stem cell graft donor, taken from the stem cell graft. These receptors originate from a human donor who donated a stem cell graft to a child with acute lymphoblastic leukemia.

CDR3 nucleotide sequence: TGTGCCAGCAGCATCTCCCGGACAGGTACCTTCAATGAGCAGTTCTTC. As protein: CASSISRTGTFNEQFF. The rearrangement joins TRBV7-9 to TRBJ2-1; 7 nucleotides line up with TRBD1. This CDR3 region has 16 residues. Per germline, CDR1 SEHNR and CDR2 FQNEAQ (reference sequence). The J segment lost 6 bases and the V segment lost 5 bases, leaving 13 bases of the junction unmatched.

This clonotype was found many times. The V call is TRBV6-5, the J call TRBJ2-3; D may be TRBD1 (5 bases). Trimming left V 6 bases short and J 5 bases short, with 6 bases between. Germline V gene lookup returns CDR1 MNHEY and CDR2 SVGAGI. This CDR3 region has 11 residues. The CDR3 sequence is CASRGVDTQYF. The CDR3 region has the DNA TGTGCCAGCAGAGGGGTAGATACGCAGTATTTT.

The chain carries TRBV5-1 and TRBJ1-1, with TRBD1 matching 8 bases. The CDR3 totals 17 residues. J lost 1 base, V lost 4 bases, and 12 bases had no gene match. Germline CDR1 and CDR2: SGHRS and YFSETQ. This CDR3 reads CASSPGGGQGANTEAFF. Here the CDR3 DNA reads TGCGCCAGCAGCCCGGGGGGTGGACAGGGTGCGAACACTGAAGCTTTCTTT.

This clonotype was counted at least ten times. The rearrangement uses TRBV20-1 and TRBJ2-7; 8 nucleotides match TRBD2. The CDR3 spans 13 residues. J lost 3 bases, V lost 5 bases, and 6 bases had no gene match. CDR1 is DFQATT and CDR2 is SNEGSKA in the germline V gene (reference sequence). CDR3 protein: CSAPKGTSYEQYF. CDR3 sequence (DNA): TGCAGTGCTCCCAAAGGGACTAGCTACGAGCAGTACTTC.

This clonotype was seen many times. The CDR3 DNA reads TGTGCCAGCAGCCACATGGACAGCAATCAGCCCCAGCATTTT. It encodes CASSHMDSNQPQHF. The rearrangement uses TRBV3-1 and TRBJ1-5; D gene unclear. The CDR3 loop spans 14 amino acids. The germline V gene has CDR1 LGHDT and CDR2 YNNKEL (reference sequence). V was shortened by 3 bases and J by 1 base, with 7 bases between the two germline ends. Full variable domain (rest looked up from reference TRBV3-1 and TRBJ1-5): DTAVSQTPKYLVTQMGNDKSIKCEQNLGHDTMYWYKQDSKKFLKIMFSYNNKELIINETVPNRFSPKSPDKAHLNLHINSLELGDSAVYFCASSHMDSNQPQHFGDGTRLSIL.

This clonotype was seen just once. The rearrangement uses TRBV19 and TRBJ2-1, with D perhaps TRBD1 or TRBD2 (5 bases each). V gave up 3 bases and J gave up 6 bases, with 12 bases separating them. The germline V gene encodes CDR1 LNHDA and CDR2 SQIVND (reference sequence). This CDR3 region has 14 residues. CDR3 nucleotides: TGTGCCAGTAGTATCGGGACGGAATCCAATGAGCAGTTCTTC. Residues: CASSIGTESNEQFF.

This clonotype was counted at least ten times. The chain is built from TRBV28 and TRBJ1-1; D ambiguous. Trimming cost V 6 bases and J 6 bases, with 14 bases left between them. Germline V gives CDR1 MDHEN, CDR2 SYDVKM. The CDR3 totals 13 residues. CDR3 protein: CASRSFSGAEAFF. CDR3 nucleotide sequence: TGTGCCAGCAGATCCTTCTCGGGCGCTGAAGCTTTCTTT. The whole variable domain, remainder taken from reference TRBV28 and TRBJ1-1, is DVKVTQSSRYLVKRTGEKVFLECVQDMDHENMFWYRQDPGLGLRLIYFSYDVKMKEKGDIPEGYSVSREKKERFSLILESASTNQTSMYLCASRSFSGAEAFFGQGTRLTVV.

The chain recombines TRBV11-2 with TRBJ1-1, with D uncertain. Germline V gene data show CDR1 as SGHAT and CDR2 as FQNNGV. Trimming stripped 0 bases from V and 1 base from J, with 6 bases between. The CDR3 runs to 14 residues. CDR3: CASSLDSRNTEAFF. CDR3 nucleotides: TGTGCCAGCAGCTTAGATTCGAGGAACACTGAAGCTTTCTTT.

This clonotype was counted many times. The genes are TRBV10-3 and TRBJ2-1; TRBD2 might be the D (5 bases). CDR1 ENHRY and CDR2 SYGVKD come from the germline V gene. The CDR3 covers 16 residues. V was trimmed by 0 bases and J by 4 bases, leaving 13 bases between them. The chain's CDR3 is CAISESVSGYYNEQFF. The CDR3 DNA reads TGTGCCATCAGTGAGTCTGTAAGCGGTTATTACAATGAGCAGTTCTTC.

This clonotype was found many times. The chain employs TRBV5-1 and TRBJ2-7; weak D call: TRBD2 (6 bases). The CDR3 totals 15 residues. Trimming removed 0 bases from V and 6 bases from J, with 16 bases in between. CDR1 and CDR2 from the germline V gene are SGHRS and YFSETQ. This chain's CDR3 is CASSLEAQRVGEQYF. The CDR3 bases are TGCGCCAGCAGCTTGGAGGCCCAGCGGGTGGGCGAGCAGTACTTC.

The table lists this clonotype with many counts. V and J are TRBV20-1 and TRBJ2-5; D is possibly TRBD1 or TRBD2 (5 bases each). In germline, CDR1 is DFQATT, CDR2 SNEGSKA (reference sequence). With 4 bases removed from V and 4 bases from J, the gap between germline ends came to 13 bases. This CDR3 has 13 residues. The CDR3 nucleotides read TGCAGTGCTAAGCGGCAGGGCGGAGAGACCCAGTACTTC. Protein sequence: CSAKRQGGETQYF.

This sequence joins TRBV6-1 and TRBJ2-1; 12 bases line up with TRBD2. Germline CDR1 reads MNHNS; CDR2 reads SASEGT. The CDR3 totals 16 residues. V shed 6 bases, J shed 8 bases, and the junction held 11 bases outside the gene matches. The CDR3 is CASSAMTSGSWDEQFF. The CDR3 nucleotides read TGTGCCAGCAGCGCGATGACTAGCGGGAGCTGGGATGAGCAGTTCTTC.

This clonotype was picked up one time. The CDR3, as DNA: TGTGCCAGCTCACCACGTCCAGGAGTTGGGAACACTGAAGCTTTCTTT. Its protein product is CASSPRPGVGNTEAFF. The V gene is TRBV18, the J gene TRBJ1-1; D call uncertain. Trimming removed 1 base from V and 1 base from J, with 13 bases in between. Germline V gene lookup returns CDR1 KGHSH and CDR2 LQKENI. The CDR3 covers 16 residues.

This clonotype was detected many times. The chain has TRBV6-5 and TRBJ1-6, with D possibly TRBD1 on 6 matching bases. CDR3 size: 16 residues. Germline CDR1 reads MNHEY; CDR2 reads SVGAGI. With 1 base removed from V and 4 bases from J, the gap between germline ends came to 11 bases. CDR3 DNA sequence: TGTGCCAGCAGTTACTATAGTACAGGGTATAATTCACCCCTCCACTTT. Its translation: CASSYYSTGYNSPLHF.

This clonotype was recorded many times. V usage is TRBV12-3 or TRBV12-4 and J usage is TRBJ2-1; D is unresolved. The CDR3 extends over 14 amino acids. Deletions cut 2 bases from V and 8 bases from J, with 13 bases between. CDR3 protein: CASSLRVRSYEQFF. The CDR3 DNA is TGTGCCAGCAGTTTACGGGTTCGGAGCTATGAGCAGTTCTTC.

V usage is TRBV10-1 and J usage is TRBJ2-2; D may be TRBD1 (6 bases). Trimming removed 8 bases at V and 0 bases at J, with 10 bases between. Per the germline V gene, CDR1 is WNHNN and CDR2 is SYGVQD (reference sequence). The CDR3 consists of 14 residues. The CDR3 DNA reads TGCGCCAGCCAGGGACACGCGAACACCGGGGAGCTGTTTTTT. It specifies CASQGHANTGELFF.

This clonotype occurred a few times. V and J are TRBV18 and TRBJ1-1, with 10 bases matching TRBD1. Germline trimming cut 4 bases from V and 2 bases from J; bases unmatched to any gene: 13. CDR1 KGHSH and CDR2 LQKENI come from the germline V gene. This CDR3 spans 18 amino acids. The CDR3 coding sequence is TGTGCCAGCTCACAAAAAGCGGGACAGGGGATCATTAACACTGAAGCTTTCTTT. Its protein product is CASSQKAGQGIINTEAFF. The entire variable domain, with the rest obtained from reference TRBV18 and TRBJ1-1, is as follows: NAGVMQNPRHLVRRRGQEARLRCSPMKGHSHVYWYRQLPEEGLKFMVYLQKENIIDESGMPKERFSAEFPKEGPSILRIQQVVRGDSAAYFCASSQKAGQGIINTEAFFGQGTRLTVV.

This clonotype was counted only a few times. The chain couples TRBV21-1 to TRBJ2-5; the D call TRBD2 from the table was never checked on the DNA. TRBV21-1 is listed as a pseudogene. The CDR3 has 14 residues. In DNA form, the CDR3 reads TGTGCCAGCAGCGGAAAGGGTGGGCCCGCAAGTCAGTACTTC. Residues: CASSGKGGPASQYF.

This clonotype was found many times. The chain recombines TRBV7-8 with TRBJ2-7; 7 bases agree with TRBD1. Per the germline V gene, CDR1 is SGHVS and CDR2 is FQNEAQ. With 4 bases clipped from V and 6 bases from J, the junction kept 9 bases outside the gene matches. The CDR3 sequence is 14 residues long. CDR3 DNA sequence: TGTGCCAGCAGCTCTACCGGGACAGCCCTCGAGCAGTACTTC. Translation gives CASSSTGTALEQYF.

Note on this clonotype: This may be a read error: a much more frequent sequence differs by one nucleotide. The chain joins TRBV9 to TRBJ2-6, with D tentatively TRBD2 (6 bases). CDR3 length equals 17 residues. The germline gives CDR1 SGDLS, CDR2 YYNGEE. In DNA form, the CDR3 reads TGTGCCAGCAGCGTAGGCCCGGGAGACTCTGGGGCCAACGGCCTGACTTTC. It codes for CASSVGPGDSGANGLTF.

The chain links TRBV6-1 to TRBJ2-6; 13 bases line up with TRBD2. The CDR3 spans 16 residues. Germline V lookup: CDR1 MNHNS, CDR2 SASEGT. With 6 bases clipped from V and 1 base from J, the junction kept 0 bases outside the gene matches. The CDR3 protein is CASRLAGGSGANVLTF. Written as DNA, the CDR3 is TGTGCCAGCAGACTAGCGGGAGGGTCTGGGGCCAACGTCCTGACTTTC.

This clonotype was seen repeatedly, ten times or more. V is TRBV27 and J is TRBJ1-1, with D unresolved. The CDR3 is made up of 14 amino acids. Trimming took 4 bases from V and 11 from J, leaving 20 bases between them. CDR1 is MNHEY and CDR2 is SMNVEV in the germline V gene (reference sequence). CDR3 protein: CASSSWRTTAAAFF. DNA for the CDR3: TGTGCCAGCAGTTCTTGGAGAACTACGGCGGCGGCTTTCTTT.

The chain employs TRBV25-1 and TRBJ2-2; weak D call: TRBD2 (7 bases). V lost 1 base and J 3 bases, leaving 9 bases between the germline ends. This CDR3 comprises 15 residues. Germline-derived CDR1 and CDR2 are MGHDK and SYGVNS. CDR3 nucleotide sequence: TGTGCCAGCAGTGAATCGGGGGGCTACACCGGGGAGCTGTTTTTT. Protein sequence: CASSESGGYTGELFF.

This clonotype was seen repeatedly, ten times or more. The rearrangement uses TRBV5-1 and TRBJ1-1, with no clear D. Germline V CDR1 and CDR2: SGHRS, YFSETQ. The CDR3 loop spans 14 amino acids. The V gene lost 2 bases and the J gene lost 0 bases, with 8 bases spanning the gap. CDR3 sequence: CASSFRQVNTEAFF. The CDR3 bases are TGCGCCAGCAGCTTTAGGCAAGTGAACACTGAAGCTTTCTTT.

In this sample, this clonotype turned up many times. The CDR3 DNA is TGTGCCAGCAGCTTAAGATACGATGAGCAGTTCTTC. Protein sequence: CASSLRYDEQFF. V and J are TRBV7-9 and TRBJ2-1; unclear D gene. The CDR3 length is 12 residues. Trimming pared 2 bases from V and 8 bases from J, leaving 7 bases between. CDR1 SEHNR and CDR2 FQNEAQ come from the germline V gene (reference sequence).

The chain employs TRBV7-2 and TRBJ2-2; D is perhaps TRBD2 (6 bases). The V end was cut by 4 bases, the J end by 2 bases, with 11 bases between. Germline-derived CDR1 and CDR2 are SGHTA and FQGNSA. This CDR3 spans 15 amino acids. The chain's CDR3 is CASSSRDSNTGELFF. CDR3 nucleotides: TGTGCCAGCAGCTCAAGGGACTCCAACACCGGGGAGCTGTTTTTT.

In this sample, this clonotype turned up many times. The rearrangement joins TRBV5-1 to TRBJ2-2, with D hard to call. V gave up 3 bases and J gave up 1 base, with 7 bases separating them. Germline loops: CDR1 SGHRS, CDR2 YFSETQ. This CDR3 has 14 amino acids. The CDR3 DNA is TGCGCCAGCAGCTGGACCCTGAACACCGGGGAGCTGTTTTTT. This sequence encodes CASSWTLNTGELFF.